The next 21 T cell receptor beta chains were all read from a single sample in a study of monozygotic twins with inflammatory bowel disease. Following a re-call of the 5' RACE reads, TCRdb has one entry per CDR3 protein and lacks DNA. This table lists about 140,000 distinct CDR3 sequences. The sample consisted of blood. The receptor set was obtained from a human donor with ulcerative colitis or Crohn's disease, or a healthy co-twin of an affected twin (not recorded which).

This clonotype registers medium-sized by frequency. V is TRBV11-1 and J is TRBJ2-7; TCRdb's D call of TRBD1 is untestable without DNA. The CDR3 is 13 residues long. The germline V gene encodes CDR1 SGHAT and CDR2 FQDESV (reference sequence). CDR3 amino acids: CASSLTDSYEQYF.

J is TRBJ2-3 and V is TRBV21-1. TRBV21-1 is listed as a pseudogene. The CDR3 is 13 amino acids. The CDR3 sequence: CASSRSIWHTQYF.

This chain connects TRBV6-5 to TRBJ2-1; TCRdb's assignment of TRBD2 cannot be checked, as there is no DNA. Germline lookup yields CDR1 MNHEY and CDR2 SVGAGI. The CDR3 contains 15 residues. The CDR3 region is CASSYTRGVHNEQFF.

The chain links TRBV6-2 or TRBV6-3 to TRBJ1-6; as DNA is missing, the TRBD1 call by TCRdb cannot be tested. This CDR3 is built from 18 residues. Germline V gene data show CDR1 as MNHEY and CDR2 as SVGEGT. CDR3: CASSYFGSPRSDNSPLHF.

The gene calls are TRBV30 and TRBJ2-6; with no DNA, the TCRdb D assignment of TRBD1 cannot be verified. The germline gives CDR1 GTSNPN, CDR2 SVGIG (reference sequence). This CDR3 has 14 amino acids. The CDR3 protein is CAWSQGTGANVLTF. Variable domain in full (rest from reference TRBV30 and TRBJ2-6): SQTIHQWPATLVQPVGSPLSLECTVEGTSNPNLYWYRQAAGRGLQLLFYSVGIGQISSEVPQNLSASRPQDRQFILSSKKLLLSDSGFYLCAWSQGTGANVLTFGAGSRLTVL.

The chain combines TRBV20-1 with TRBJ2-4; absent DNA, TCRdb's TRBD1 call cannot be checked. Per germline, CDR1 DFQATT and CDR2 SNEGSKA (reference sequence). The CDR3 has 15 residues. The CDR3: CSARDSRGAKNIQYF.

The V gene is TRBV7-2, the J gene TRBJ2-3; TCRdb picks TRBD1, but there is no DNA to check that call. CDR3 length equals 17 residues. CDR1 is SGHTA, CDR2 FQGNSA, per germline. The CDR3 protein is CASSFQAPRSSTDTQYF.

The V and J genes are TRBV9 and TRBJ2-3. This CDR3 spans 16 amino acids. The germline gives CDR1 SGDLS, CDR2 YYNGEE. This CDR3 reads CASSVATGTSTDTQYF.

V is TRBV10-3 and J is TRBJ1-1. This CDR3 spans 11 amino acids. Germline V CDR1 and CDR2: ENHRY, SYGVKD. CDR3 protein: CAISESGEAFF.

The J gene is TRBJ2-1, the V gene TRBV5-1; there is no DNA to check the TCRdb D call of TRBD1. Germline V lookup: CDR1 SGHRS, CDR2 YFSETQ. The CDR3 loop spans 16 amino acids. This CDR3 reads CASSLNTGTQNNEQFF.

The V and J genes are TRBV7-2 and TRBJ2-5; TCRdb returns TRBD1, unconfirmable since there is no DNA. The CDR3 contains 15 residues. CDR1 and CDR2 from the germline V gene are SGHTA and FQGNSA. CDR3 sequence reads: CASSLQGGKQETQYF.

The V and J genes are TRBV20-1 and TRBJ2-3; without DNA, the TCRdb call of TRBD2 cannot be checked. Germline V gene data show CDR1 as DFQATT and CDR2 as SNEGSKA (reference sequence). CDR3 length equals 17 residues. CDR3 protein: CSAPLLAGGPTTDTQYF.

CDR3 sequence: CASSQRLNTDTQYF. The chain has TRBV3-1 and TRBJ2-3. CDR3 length: 14 residues. Germline V gene data show CDR1 as LGHDT and CDR2 as YNNKEL (reference sequence).

The chain uses TRBV3-1 and TRBJ2-1; without DNA, the TCRdb call of TRBD1 cannot be checked. This CDR3 is 15 amino acids long. In germline, CDR1 is LGHDT, CDR2 YNNKEL (reference sequence). CDR3 in amino acids: CASRTGIGTYNEQFF.

The chain uses TRBV10-3 and TRBJ2-5; the D call from TCRdb, TRBD2, cannot be confirmed without DNA. The length of the CDR3 is 16 residues. The germline V gene encodes CDR1 ENHRY and CDR2 SYGVKD. CDR3 loop: CAISVSGTTPSETQYF.

The V gene is TRBV7-6, the J gene TRBJ1-1; TCRdb names TRBD1, which stays unverified in the absence of DNA. The germline gives CDR1 SGHVS, CDR2 FNYEAQ. This CDR3 is 16 amino acids long. This CDR3 reads CASSPRQGAANTEAFF.

The chain recombines TRBV7-9 with TRBJ2-2. From germline, CDR1 is SEHNR and CDR2 FQNEAQ (reference sequence). The CDR3 runs to 14 residues. CDR3 sequence: CASSSYTDTGELFF.

The rearrangement links TRBV7-2 to TRBJ2-1; TCRdb's D call of TRBD1 is untestable without DNA. Germline V gene data show CDR1 as SGHTA and CDR2 as FQGNSA. The CDR3 has 15 amino acids. The CDR3 loop is CASSVKRGLGDEQFF.

The chain links TRBV10-3 to TRBJ2-5; with no DNA, the TCRdb D assignment of TRBD2 cannot be verified. In germline, CDR1 is ENHRY, CDR2 SYGVKD. CDR3 length: 14 amino acids. The CDR3 loop reads CAIRSSGAKETQYF.

This chain links TRBV30 with TRBJ1-5; TCRdb outputs TRBD1, but without DNA this stays unchecked. This CDR3 is built from 14 residues. Germline V gene sequence: CDR1 GTSNPN, CDR2 SVGIG (reference sequence). The CDR3 sequence is CAWSGGAPNQPQHF.

CDR3 residues: CSAVTGVNQPQHF. This sequence joins TRBV20-1 and TRBJ1-5; lacking DNA, the TRBD1 call made by TCRdb goes unchecked. The CDR3 consists of 13 residues. CDR1 is DFQATT and CDR2 is SNEGSKA in the germline V gene (reference sequence).